This TCR beta chain was found in a study of technical replicates of blood from a few donors. Per germline, CDR1 MNHNS and CDR2 SASEGT. V lost 7 bases, J lost 3 bases, and 9 bases stayed unmatched. The length of the CDR3 is 15 residues. Sequencing was performed with immunoSEQ multiplex PCR; in TCRdb, only in-frame clones are kept and a portion is missing. The sample shows just under 100,000 clones, around 95% of them seen only once. The sample comprised T cells isolated from PBMCs. The sequence was collected from a human donor in good health. The chain joins TRBV6-1 to TRBJ2-5; 9 nucleotides match TRBD1. Here the CDR3 reads CASMTRDREEETQYF. Here the CDR3 DNA reads TGTGCCAGCATGACCCGGGACAGGGAGGAAGAGACCCAGTACTTC.